The 20 T cell receptor beta chains presented below share a single source sample, sequenced in a study of breast tumors, draining lymph nodes, adjacent tissues. Each CDR3 protein is one row after TCRdb ran MiXCR on the multiplex PCR reads. The data show around 70,000 distinct CDR3 sequences, 40% to 55% seen once. Sequencing used breast tumor tissue. The source is a female donor with breast cancer. Some clones in this sample may be carry-over from other donors' samples.

The table lists this clonotype with many counts. Since a much larger clone is just one base distant, this may be a read error. This sequence joins TRBV7-2 and TRBJ2-6, with 11 bases matching TRBD2. CDR1 is SGHTA, CDR2 FQGNSA, per germline. The CDR3 sequence is 19 residues long. The DNA of the CDR3 is TGTGCCAGCAGCTTATGGCTAGCGGGGGGAAAGACTGGGCCCAACGTCCTGACTTTC. This sequence encodes CASSLWLAGGKTGPNVLTF.

For the CDR3, the DNA is TGCGCCAGCAGTGAGTTACGCGGGCCCCGGGAAGATACGCAGTATTTT. Translation gives CASSELRGPREDTQYF. V usage is TRBV10-1 and J usage is TRBJ2-3; the D gene is possibly TRBD2 (5 bases). With 1 base removed from V and 5 bases from J, the gap between germline ends came to 16 bases. In germline, CDR1 is WNHNN, CDR2 SYGVQD (reference sequence). The CDR3 extends over 16 amino acids.

Many counts were recorded for this clonotype. The junction departs from the called germline gene at one end, perhaps through a read error. J is TRBJ2-7 and V is TRBV7-7, with 7 positions matching TRBD1. Germline V CDR1 and CDR2: SSHAT, FNYEAQ (reference sequence). The length of the CDR3 is 14 residues. The CDR3, as DNA: TGTGCTAGCAGCTTAGCGACAGGGCCCTACGAGCAGTACTTC. Encoded protein: CASSLATGPYEQYF.

The CDR3 bases are TGTGCCAGCAGAGGACTAGCGGGTAGCTCCTACAATGAGCAGTTCTTC. It encodes CASRGLAGSSYNEQFF. The chain combines TRBV12-3 or TRBV12-4 with TRBJ2-1; 11 bases are a match to TRBD2. After removal of 6 bases from V and 0 bases from J, the junction contained 4 bases not matched to a gene. The CDR3 is 16 residues long.

About this clonotype itself: Germline and junction disagree at one end, which may indicate a read error. The chain uses TRBV10-3 and TRBJ1-2, with TRBD1 as a possible D gene (5 bases). The CDR3 totals 13 residues. Per germline, CDR1 ENHRY and CDR2 SYGVKD. DNA of the CDR3: TGTGCCATCAGTGGGTACAGGCGGTATGGCCAACCCTTC. It encodes CAISGYRRYGQPF.

At least ten counts were recorded for this clonotype. CDR3 coding DNA: TGTGCCAGCAGTCACCGAGCGGGGGCCCCCTACGAGCAGTACTTC. Amino acid sequence: CASSHRAGAPYEQYF. The gene calls are TRBV6-5 and TRBJ2-7; 8 bases are shared with TRBD2. The V segment lost 5 bases and the J segment 2 bases; nucleotides outside the gene matches: 8. Per germline, CDR1 MNHEY and CDR2 SVGAGI. CDR3 length: 15 amino acids.

The chain combines TRBV5-1 with TRBJ2-2; a possible D gene is TRBD2 (5 bases). This CDR3 comprises 16 residues. Per the germline V gene, CDR1 is SGHRS and CDR2 is YFSETQ. Trimming stripped 1 base from V and 0 bases from J, with 10 bases between. For the CDR3, the DNA is TGCGCCAGCAGCTTGCTCGACGGGGCGAACACCGGGGAGCTGTTTTTT. This gives the protein CASSLLDGANTGELFF.

This sequence joins TRBV29-1 and TRBJ2-1; perhaps TRBD2 as D (5 bases). Germline CDR1 is SQVTM and CDR2 is ANQGSEA. V shed 8 bases and J shed 5 bases, with 13 bases lying between them. The CDR3 contains 12 residues. The DNA of the CDR3 is TGCAGCAGTGAGGGTTGGGACAATGAGCAGTTCTTC. It is translated as CSSEGWDNEQFF.

In this sample, this clonotype turned up a few times. This rearrangement joins TRBV19 to TRBJ1-1, with a possible D match to TRBD1 (5 bases). There are 12 residues in the CDR3. V was pared by 7 bases and J by 11 bases, with 17 bases between. CDR1 and CDR2 (germline): LNHDA, SQIVND (reference sequence). The CDR3 loop is CASNTREGCAFF. DNA for the CDR3: TGTGCCAGTAATACAAGGGAGGGGTGCGCTTTCTTT.

This clonotype rates as medium-sized (0.01 to 0.1%). The chain couples TRBV15 to TRBJ2-7; 7 bases map to TRBD2. V trimming: 0 bases; J trimming: 2 bases; junction bases outside the gene matches: 7. The CDR3 is made up of 16 amino acids. The germline V gene encodes CDR1 LNHNV and CDR2 YYDKDF (reference sequence). This chain's CDR3 is CATSRDRWDYPYEQYF. CDR3 coding DNA: TGTGCCACCAGCAGAGATCGATGGGACTACCCCTACGAGCAGTACTTC.

With respect to this clonotype: This may come from a read error, since a much larger clone is one base off. The chain has TRBV12-3 or TRBV12-4 and TRBJ2-1; 7 positions agree with TRBD2. The V and J ends lost 5 bases and 13 bases, in that order; junction bases with no gene match: 14. There are 14 residues in the CDR3. CDR3 bases: TGTGCCAGCAGTGACCAGCGGGGTAGAGGGTCTCAGTTCTTC. Translated: CASSDQRGRGSQFF.

For the CDR3, the DNA is TGTGCCAGCTCACTGAGGGGACAGGTCAACTCCTACAATGAGCAGTTCTTC. Its translation: CASSLRGQVNSYNEQFF. This rearrangement joins TRBV18 to TRBJ2-1, with 8 bases aligning to TRBD1. CDR3 size: 17 residues. Germline trimming cut 4 bases from V and 0 bases from J; bases unmatched to any gene: 8. Germline CDR1 reads KGHSH; CDR2 reads LQKENI.

This clonotype was seen repeatedly, ten times or more. V is TRBV7-2 and J is TRBJ2-5, with 8 bases matching TRBD2. The CDR3 extends over 13 amino acids. Losses at the gene ends were 7 bases for V and 7 bases for J; bases not matched to a gene: 8. Germline assignment: CDR1 SGHTA and CDR2 FQGNSA. CDR3 sequence reads: CASIAGGTGTQYF. In DNA form, the CDR3 reads TGTGCCAGCATCGCGGGGGGTACCGGGACCCAGTACTTC.

This clonotype was counted between two and nine times. Since a much larger clone is just one base distant, this may be a read error. This chain links TRBV6-1 with TRBJ2-3; no clear D. This CDR3 contains 13 residues. V gave up 6 bases and J gave up 4 bases, with 11 bases separating them. Germline lookup yields CDR1 MNHNS and CDR2 SASEGT. The CDR3 spells CASRPDGPDTQYF. The CDR3 DNA follows: TGTGCCAGCAGGCCCGACGGCCCAGATACGCAGTATTTT.

This clonotype was seen repeatedly, ten times or more. The chain combines TRBV18 with TRBJ2-7, with D uncertain. The germline gives CDR1 KGHSH, CDR2 LQKENI. The germline V and J ends were trimmed by 3 bases and 2 bases, with 5 bases remaining between them. The CDR3 is made up of 12 amino acids. The CDR3 DNA reads TGTGCCAGCTCACCGGGTCCCTACGAGCAGTACTTC. Translating it yields CASSPGPYEQYF.

This clonotype was detected many times. This sequence joins TRBV5-5 and TRBJ1-2; possibly TRBD1 for D (5 bases). V was trimmed by 3 bases and J by 0 bases, leaving 21 bases between them. Germline CDR1 SGHKS, CDR2 YYEKEE (reference sequence). CDR3 length: 18 residues. CDR3 DNA: TGTGCCAGCAGCTCCTCCGGGACCGGAAAGGGATCTAACTATGGCTACACCTTC. This translates into CASSSSGTGKGSNYGYTF.

Turning to this clonotype: The DNA is omitted, as the CDR3 cannot be located on it reliably, and the CDR3 follows TCRdb's listing. The V gene is TRBV27, the J gene TRBJ1-5; TRBD1 was called by the table and not checked on the DNA. From germline, CDR1 is MNHEY and CDR2 SMNVEV (reference sequence). The CDR3 has 15 residues if both end residues are counted. CDR3: CASSSGQGHNQPQHF.

This clonotype has just a few counts. This is likely a read error, given that the CDR3 carries no conserved phenylalanine or tryptophan at its end. The DNA is left out, because the CDR3 cannot be placed on it with certainty; the CDR3 is given as TCRdb lists it. This chain uses TRBV7-9 with TRBJ1-4; the DNA was not used to check the table's D call, TRBD1. Germline lookup yields CDR1 SEHNR and CDR2 FQNEAQ (reference sequence). From its first to its last residue, the CDR3 has 8 amino acids. CDR3 protein: CASSLGGQ.

The chain carries TRBV6-6 and TRBJ1-1; TRBD1 might be the D (5 bases). The V gene lost 5 bases and the J gene lost 5 bases, with 15 bases spanning the gap. Germline values: CDR1 MNHNY, CDR2 SVGAGI (reference sequence). The CDR3 loop spans 14 amino acids. The CDR3 reads CASSPRDPGTEAFF. CDR3 sequence (DNA): TGTGCCAGCAGTCCCCGGGACCCAGGGACTGAAGCTTTCTTT.

This clonotype has at least ten counts. The V call is TRBV20-1, the J call TRBJ2-7; TRBD1 is a possible D gene (5 bases). V was pared by 4 bases and J by 2 bases, with 12 bases between. The CDR3 extends over 13 amino acids. Germline V gene sequence: CDR1 DFQATT, CDR2 SNEGSKA (reference sequence). The CDR3, as DNA: TGCAGTGCTAAGACAGTAATTCCCTACGAGCAGTACTTC. It translates to CSAKTVIPYEQYF.